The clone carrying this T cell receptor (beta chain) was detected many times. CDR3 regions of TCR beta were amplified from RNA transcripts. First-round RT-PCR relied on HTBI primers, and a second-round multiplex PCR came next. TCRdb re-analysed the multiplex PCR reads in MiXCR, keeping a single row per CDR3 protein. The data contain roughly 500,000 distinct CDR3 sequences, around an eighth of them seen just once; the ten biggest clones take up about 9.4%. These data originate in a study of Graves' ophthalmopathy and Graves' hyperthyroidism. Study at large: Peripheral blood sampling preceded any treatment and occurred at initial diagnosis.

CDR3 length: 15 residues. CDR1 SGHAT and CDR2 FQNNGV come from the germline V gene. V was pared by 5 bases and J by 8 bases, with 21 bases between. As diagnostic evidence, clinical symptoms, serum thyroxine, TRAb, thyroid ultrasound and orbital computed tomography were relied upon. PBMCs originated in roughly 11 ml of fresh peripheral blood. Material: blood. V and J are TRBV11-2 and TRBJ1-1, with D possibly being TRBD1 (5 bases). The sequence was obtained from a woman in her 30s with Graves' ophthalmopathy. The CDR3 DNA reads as TGTGCCAGCAGCGCTGGTGCTAACGCCGGGACCGAAGCTTTCTTT. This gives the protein CASSAGANAGTEAFF.